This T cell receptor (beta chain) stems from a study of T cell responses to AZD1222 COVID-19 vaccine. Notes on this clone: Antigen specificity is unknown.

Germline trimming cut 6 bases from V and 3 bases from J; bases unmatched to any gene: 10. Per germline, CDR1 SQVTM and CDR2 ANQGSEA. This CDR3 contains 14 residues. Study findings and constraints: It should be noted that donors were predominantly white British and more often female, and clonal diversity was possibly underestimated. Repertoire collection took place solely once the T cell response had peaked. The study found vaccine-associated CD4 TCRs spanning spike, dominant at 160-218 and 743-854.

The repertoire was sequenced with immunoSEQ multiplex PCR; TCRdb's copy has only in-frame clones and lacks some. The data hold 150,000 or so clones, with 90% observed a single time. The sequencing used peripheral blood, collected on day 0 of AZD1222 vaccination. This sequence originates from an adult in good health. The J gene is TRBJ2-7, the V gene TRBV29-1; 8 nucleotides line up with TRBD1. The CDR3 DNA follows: TGCAGCGTCCTATACTCCGGGACAGGCTACGAGCAGTACTTC. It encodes CSVLYSGTGYEQYF.